This T cell receptor (beta chain) emerged from a study of T-cell reconstitution after alpha-beta-depleted transplantation in children. Study conclusions and caveats: It was reported that alpha-beta T cells came from several hundred expanded graft clones (about two months after transplant). Surviving recipient T cells and thymic progenitors underlay high day-60 TCRbeta diversity in some patients. Diversity and T-cell counts at one year after transplant derived mostly from new T cells.

This CDR3 contains 16 residues. V gave up 3 bases and J gave up 7 bases; unmatched junction bases: 8. The germline V gene has CDR1 LGHDT and CDR2 YNNKEL (reference sequence). This clonotype was counted a few times. The antigen remains undetermined. The library targeted TCRbeta and was prepared with unique molecular identifiers. TCRdb reprocessed the PCR reads with MiXCR, giving one entry per CDR3 protein. This sample has 600,000 to 700,000 distinct CDR3 sequences, with less than 15% found just once. The starting material was PBMCs, obtained before TCRalphabeta/CD19-depleted stem cell transplant. The chain joins TRBV3-1 to TRBJ2-1; 11 bases map to TRBD2. The TCR sequence derives from a girl under 10 years old with congenital amegakaryocytic thrombocytopenia, due to receive a stem cell transplant. CDR3 in DNA: TGTGCCAGCAGCCAGGTTAGCGGGAGGGCCTCGAATGAGCAGTTCTTC. As protein: CASSQVSGRASNEQFF.